This TCR beta chain was recovered during a study of shared clonotypes between healthy human individuals. Study conclusions and caveats: Shared clonotypes across all four donors exceeded non-shared ones in generation probability.

On this clone itself: Its antigen is unknown. The same CDR3 arises from other DNA sequences in this sample as well.

The deep-level immunoSEQ assay was used. An even split of each subset's genomic DNA across several immunoSEQ plates was performed. Generated by immunoSEQ multiplex PCR, the TCRdb table keeps only in-frame clones and is missing some. The table records roughly 2,000,000 clones, roughly 95% of them present only once. Looked up from germline, CDR1 is SGHTA and CDR2 is FQGTGA. The CDR3 extends over 14 amino acids. The V and J ends lost 1 base and 7 bases, in that order; junction bases with no gene match: 6. Naive CD8 cells lacked CD45RO, underwent positive selection for CCR7 and left out terminally differentiated effector memory CD45RA+ cells.

Input material: naive CD8+ T cells from PBMCs. The chain is built from TRBV7-3 and TRBJ1-1; TRBD1 agrees at 7 bases. The clonotype was recovered from a man between 18 and 29 years old in good health. Some clones in this sample may be carry-over from other donors' samples. Here the CDR3 reads CASSLSSRDSEAFF. The CDR3 DNA is TGTGCCAGCAGCTTAAGTAGTCGGGACAGTGAAGCTTTCTTT.